Listed here is a single TCR beta chain. This sample is part of a study of CD8+ T cells in alopecia areata. The treatment is: oral pan-JAK inhibitor, 5-10 mg twice daily. The CDR3 loop spans 12 amino acids. Trimming removed 7 bases at V and 4 bases at J, with 13 bases between. Germline CDR1 reads SQVTM; CDR2 reads ANQGSEA. Isolated RNA was reverse transcribed into cDNA used as the sequencing template. Profiling relied on immunoSEQ multiplex PCR, and the TCRdb table lists in-frame clones only, not all of them. The data contain about 250,000 clones, approximately 60% of them singletons. The sample consisted of CD4+ T cells sorted from blood, taken at roughly week 53, from a patient treated with tofacitinib. The rearrangement links TRBV29-1 to TRBJ1-1, with unresolved D. This receptor was identified in a human donor with alopecia areata. This chain's CDR3 is CSGADWGTEAFF. CDR3 in DNA: TGCAGCGGTGCTGATTGGGGCACTGAAGCTTTCTTT.